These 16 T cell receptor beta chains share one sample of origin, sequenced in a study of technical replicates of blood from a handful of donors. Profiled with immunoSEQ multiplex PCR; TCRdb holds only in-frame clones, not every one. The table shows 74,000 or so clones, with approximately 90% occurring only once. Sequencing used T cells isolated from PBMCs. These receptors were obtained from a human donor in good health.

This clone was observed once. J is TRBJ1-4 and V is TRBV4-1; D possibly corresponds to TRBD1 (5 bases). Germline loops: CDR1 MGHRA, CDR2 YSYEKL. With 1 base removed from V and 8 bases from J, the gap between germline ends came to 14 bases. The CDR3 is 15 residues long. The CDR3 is CASSQVSGGWEKLFF. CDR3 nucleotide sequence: TGCGCCAGCAGCCAAGTCAGTGGGGGGTGGGAAAAACTGTTTTTT.

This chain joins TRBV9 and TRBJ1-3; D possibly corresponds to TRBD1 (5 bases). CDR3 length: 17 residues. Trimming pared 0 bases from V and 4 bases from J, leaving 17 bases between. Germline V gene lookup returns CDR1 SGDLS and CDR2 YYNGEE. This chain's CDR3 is CASSVAPGGVGGNTIYF. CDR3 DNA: TGTGCCAGCAGCGTAGCTCCCGGGGGGGTTGGAGGAAACACCATATATTTT.

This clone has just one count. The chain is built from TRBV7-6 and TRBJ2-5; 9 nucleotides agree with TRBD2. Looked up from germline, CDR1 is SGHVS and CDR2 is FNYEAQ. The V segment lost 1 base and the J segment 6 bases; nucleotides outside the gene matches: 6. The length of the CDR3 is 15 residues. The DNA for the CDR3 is TGTGCCAGCAGCTTAGAGGCGGGGGGGCCTAAGACCCAGTACTTC. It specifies CASSLEAGGPKTQYF.

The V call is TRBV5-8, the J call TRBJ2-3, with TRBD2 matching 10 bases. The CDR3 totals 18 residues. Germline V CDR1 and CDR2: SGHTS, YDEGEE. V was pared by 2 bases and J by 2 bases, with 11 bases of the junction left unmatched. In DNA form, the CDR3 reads TGTGCCAGCAGCTTTGTAGCTACGAGCGGGAGGGCCACAGATACGCAGTATTTT. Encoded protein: CASSFVATSGRATDTQYF.

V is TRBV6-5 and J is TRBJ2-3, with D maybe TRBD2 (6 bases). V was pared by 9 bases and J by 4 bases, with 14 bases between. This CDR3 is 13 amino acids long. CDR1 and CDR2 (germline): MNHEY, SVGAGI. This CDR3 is CASLASGADTQYF. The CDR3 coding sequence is TGTGCCAGTCTAGCGAGTGGGGCAGATACGCAGTATTTT.

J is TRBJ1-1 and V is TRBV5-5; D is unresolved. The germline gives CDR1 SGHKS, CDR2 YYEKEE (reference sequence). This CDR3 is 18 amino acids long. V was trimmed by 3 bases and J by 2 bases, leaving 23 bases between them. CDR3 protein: CASSSTSFGPALNTEAFF. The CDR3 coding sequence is TGTGCCAGCAGCTCCACCAGCTTTGGGCCGGCCTTAAACACTGAAGCTTTCTTT. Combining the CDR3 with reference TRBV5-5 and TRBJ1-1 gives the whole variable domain DAGVTQSPTHLIKTRGQQVTLRCSPISGHKSVSWYQQVLGQGPQFIFQYYEKEERGRGNFPDRFSARQFPNYSSELNVNALLLGDSALYLCASSSTSFGPALNTEAFFGQGTRLTVV.

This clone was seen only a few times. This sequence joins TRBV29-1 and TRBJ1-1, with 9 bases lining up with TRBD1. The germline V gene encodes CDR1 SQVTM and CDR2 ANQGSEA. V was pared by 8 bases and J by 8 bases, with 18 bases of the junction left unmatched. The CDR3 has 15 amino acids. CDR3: CSSSRQGVSQEEAFF. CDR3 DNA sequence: TGCAGCTCATCGAGACAGGGGGTGTCGCAGGAGGAAGCTTTCTTT.

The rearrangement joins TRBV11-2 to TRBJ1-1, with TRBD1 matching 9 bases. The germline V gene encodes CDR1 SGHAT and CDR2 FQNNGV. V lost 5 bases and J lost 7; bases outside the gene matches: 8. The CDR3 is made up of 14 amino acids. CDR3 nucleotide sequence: TGTGCCAGCAGCGGGCGGACAGGGGAAAGTGAAGCTTTCTTT. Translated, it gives CASSGRTGESEAFF.

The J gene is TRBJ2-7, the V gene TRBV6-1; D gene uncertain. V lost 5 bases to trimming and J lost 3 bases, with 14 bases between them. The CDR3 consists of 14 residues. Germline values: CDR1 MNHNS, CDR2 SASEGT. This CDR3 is CASSRSTPLYEQYF. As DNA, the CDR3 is TGTGCCAGCAGTCGATCGACACCGCTCTACGAGCAGTACTTC.

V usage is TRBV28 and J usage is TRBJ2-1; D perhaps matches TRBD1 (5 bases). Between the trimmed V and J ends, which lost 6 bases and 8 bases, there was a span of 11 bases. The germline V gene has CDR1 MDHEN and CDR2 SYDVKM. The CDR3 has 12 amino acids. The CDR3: CASRTEGDEQFF. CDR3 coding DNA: TGTGCCAGCAGGACCGAAGGGGATGAGCAGTTCTTC.

The DNA of the CDR3 is TGTGCCAGCAGCTTGAACCCTCGGGACGAGCAGTACTTC. Translation: CASSLNPRDEQYF. The chain combines TRBV5-4 with TRBJ2-7, with D unclear. Trimming stripped 1 base from V and 5 bases from J, with 10 bases between. The CDR3 extends over 13 amino acids. CDR1 and CDR2 (germline): SGHNT, YYREEE (reference sequence).

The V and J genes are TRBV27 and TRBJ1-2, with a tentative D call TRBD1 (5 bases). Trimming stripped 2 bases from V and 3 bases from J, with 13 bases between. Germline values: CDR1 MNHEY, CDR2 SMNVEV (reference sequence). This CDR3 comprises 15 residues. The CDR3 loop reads CASSLGQGYDYGYTF. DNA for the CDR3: TGTGCCAGCAGTTTAGGGCAGGGCTATGACTATGGCTACACCTTC.

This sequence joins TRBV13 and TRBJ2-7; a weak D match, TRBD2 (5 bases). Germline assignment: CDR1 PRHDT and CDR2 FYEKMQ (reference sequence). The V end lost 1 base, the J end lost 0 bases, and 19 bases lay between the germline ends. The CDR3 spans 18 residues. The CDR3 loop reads CASSLVPLTGDHSYEQYF. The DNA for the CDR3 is TGTGCCAGCAGCTTAGTTCCTCTCACCGGGGATCACTCCTACGAGCAGTACTTC.

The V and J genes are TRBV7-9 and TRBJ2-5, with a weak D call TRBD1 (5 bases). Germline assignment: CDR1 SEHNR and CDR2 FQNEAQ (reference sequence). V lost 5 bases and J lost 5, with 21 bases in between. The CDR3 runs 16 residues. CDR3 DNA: TGTGCCAGCAGCCGAGTTGACAGCTTACTGGAGGAGACCCAGTACTTC. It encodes CASSRVDSLLEETQYF.

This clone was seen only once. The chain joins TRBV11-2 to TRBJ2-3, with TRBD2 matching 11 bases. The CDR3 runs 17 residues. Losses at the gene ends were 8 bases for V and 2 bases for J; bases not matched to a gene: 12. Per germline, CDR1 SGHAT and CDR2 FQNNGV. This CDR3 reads CASGSGTSGHLTDTQYF. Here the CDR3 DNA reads TGTGCCAGCGGTTCCGGGACTAGCGGTCACCTCACAGATACGCAGTATTTT.

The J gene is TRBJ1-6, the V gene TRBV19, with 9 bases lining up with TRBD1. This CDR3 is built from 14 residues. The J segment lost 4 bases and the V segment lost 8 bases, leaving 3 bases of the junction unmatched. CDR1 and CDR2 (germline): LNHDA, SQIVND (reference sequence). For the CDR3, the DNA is TGTGCCAGTGAGGACAGGGGATATAATTCACCCCTCCACTTT. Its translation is CASEDRGYNSPLHF. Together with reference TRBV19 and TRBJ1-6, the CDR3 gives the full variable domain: DGGITQSPKYLFRKEGQNVTLSCEQNLNHDAMYWYRQDPGQGLRLIYYSQIVNDFQKGDIAEGYSVSREKKESFPLTVTSAQKNPTAFYLCASEDRGYNSPLHFGNGTRLTVT.